Sequencing of this T cell receptor beta chain was carried out in a study of vaccination and CD4 T cells after COVID-19. About the study: Post-vaccine sampling followed dose two by a median about 72 days (range 14 to 241). Spike peptides, overlapping and drawn from SARS-CoV-2, HCoV-NL63, HCoV-OC43 and HCoV-229E, were used to stimulate cells.

This sample's time point: late sampling 161 to 241 days after vaccination in a few convalescent patients. Treatment meaning: approximately nine-day PBMC culture with coronavirus spike peptide pools or control peptides (ViraFEST assay). CDR3 length: 15 residues. V gave up 6 bases and J gave up 1 base; unmatched junction bases: 11. Per germline, CDR1 DFQATT and CDR2 SNEGSKA (reference sequence). With the Oncomine TCR Beta short-read assay, DNA from cultured CD4+ T cells was sequenced. Via MiXCR, TCRdb re-called the PCR reads, giving one row per CDR3 protein. The sample lists 20,000 to 25,000 distinct CDR3 sequences; 43% were seen once. Overall study results and limits: Convalescent patients displayed spike mono-reactivity in 304 of 307 vaccine-specific clones.

Remarks on this clonotype: Its specificity is unknown.

The receptor was derived from a human donor who had recovered from COVID-19. Sequencing was performed on CD4+ T cells from blood, cultured in vitro, taken about 7 months after SARS-CoV-2 vaccination. The chain is built from TRBV20-1 and TRBJ1-1; 7 bases agree with TRBD1. DNA of the CDR3: TGCAGTGCCGACAACAGGGGTAGGGGGAACACTGAAGCTTTCTTT. This translates into CSADNRGRGNTEAFF.